These 10 T cell receptor beta chains came from one sample sequenced in a study of T cell responses to AZD1222 COVID-19 vaccine (dated by TCRdb to 2020 to 2022). Libraries came from the immunoSEQ multiplex PCR assay. The table comes from immuneACCESS by way of TCRdb, which keeps in-frame sequences with V and J called. Part of the clones is missing from these tables; in studies checked, under half for an unresolved V gene and the rest for unknown reasons. The sample records about 180,000 clones, approximately 95% of which are singletons. Of the sample, 0.8% to 1.3% is held by the ten largest clones. The time point label for this specimen denotes: about 28 days (+/-7) after the second vaccine dose. Sample treatment or condition, as interpreted from the label and publication: meningococcal conjugate vaccine given as trial control. This specimen consisted of peripheral blood, obtained 28 days after the second dose of the MenACWY control vaccine. The receptors were sampled from an adult who received the MenACWY meningococcal vaccine as a control.

J is TRBJ1-1 and V is TRBV7-9; TRBD1 aligns across 10 bases. Germline V gene lookup returns CDR1 SEHNR and CDR2 FQNEAQ (reference sequence). J lost 1 base, V lost 10 bases, and 6 bases had no gene match. This CDR3 comprises 14 residues. CDR3 sequence (DNA): TGTGCCATCCCGACAGGGGGCGGGAACACTGAAGCTTTCTTT. Translated, it gives CAIPTGGGNTEAFF.

The chain combines TRBV7-9 with TRBJ1-1; a weak D match, TRBD1 (5 bases). The CDR3 extends over 16 amino acids. CDR1 SEHNR and CDR2 FQNEAQ come from the germline V gene (reference sequence). The V end was cut by 1 base, the J end by 1 base, with 13 bases between. CDR3 region: CASSLGRSGWNTEAFF. CDR3 DNA: TGTGCCAGCAGCTTAGGGAGGTCAGGGTGGAACACTGAAGCTTTCTTT.

The rearrangement links TRBV30 to TRBJ1-2, with no clear D. V was trimmed by 0 bases and J by 1 base, leaving 12 bases between them. The V gene's germline CDR1 is GTSNPN and CDR2 SVGIG (reference sequence). This CDR3 region has 15 residues. CDR3 residues: CAWSVPPGVNYGYTF. CDR3 in DNA: TGTGCCTGGAGTGTCCCCCCCGGGGTTAACTATGGCTACACCTTC.

V gene TRBV5-1 combines with J gene TRBJ2-2; 8 bases line up with TRBD2. With 1 base clipped from V and 1 base from J, the junction kept 3 bases outside the gene matches. Germline CDR1 reads SGHRS; CDR2 reads YFSETQ. The CDR3 consists of 16 residues. CDR3 nucleotide sequence: TGCGCCAGCAGCTTGAGTACTAGCGGGAACACCGGGGAGCTGTTTTTT. Protein: CASSLSTSGNTGELFF. The full variable domain, its missing parts supplied by reference TRBV5-1 and TRBJ2-2, is KAGVTQTPRYLIKTRGQQVTLSCSPISGHRSVSWYQQTPGQGLQFLFEYFSETQRNKGNFPGRFSGRQFSNSRSEMNVSTLELGDSALYLCASSLSTSGNTGELFFGEGSRLTVL.

The chain couples TRBV4-1 to TRBJ1-2; 8 bases are a match to TRBD1. Trimming at V came to 2 bases and at J to 7 bases, leaving 9 bases not matched to a gene. Germline values: CDR1 MGHRA, CDR2 YSYEKL. CDR3 size: 15 residues. This CDR3 reads CASSQPTGESSGYTF. CDR3 bases: TGCGCCAGCAGCCAACCGACAGGGGAGTCTAGTGGCTACACCTTC.

To note about this clone: Other nucleotide sequences in the sample specify the same CDR3. The V gene is TRBV6-5, the J gene TRBJ2-6; 8 bases agree with TRBD2. The J segment lost 4 bases and the V segment lost 4 bases, leaving 3 bases of the junction unmatched. The CDR3 has 15 amino acids. Per germline, CDR1 MNHEY and CDR2 SVGAGI. CDR3 sequence reads: CASSSGGSGANVLTF. In nucleotides, the CDR3 is TGTGCCAGCAGTTCGGGGGGGTCAGGGGCCAACGTCCTGACTTTC.

This clone was seen once. This sequence joins TRBV11-3 and TRBJ2-3, with unresolved D. CDR1 SGHNT and CDR2 YENEEA come from the germline V gene. This CDR3 has 14 amino acids. The V gene lost 0 bases and the J gene lost 4 bases, with 8 bases spanning the gap. The CDR3: CASSLEGVADTQYF. As DNA, the CDR3 is TGTGCCAGCAGCTTAGAAGGAGTCGCAGATACGCAGTATTTT.

In this sample, this clone turned up a few times. The chain links TRBV4-3 to TRBJ2-3, with D perhaps TRBD2 (6 bases). V dropped 4 bases and J dropped 0 bases, with 11 bases sitting between them. This CDR3 contains 15 residues. Germline assignment: CDR1 LGHNA and CDR2 YSLEER. DNA for the CDR3: TGCGCCAGCAGCCGGGACTTCCCTAGCACAGATACGCAGTATTTT. Protein: CASSRDFPSTDTQYF.

In the case of this clone: The same CDR3 is also encoded by other DNA sequences in this sample. The gene calls are TRBV5-1 and TRBJ1-1; no clear D gene. V was cut by 2 bases and J by 1 base, with 9 bases left in between. The CDR3 is made up of 14 amino acids. Per germline, CDR1 SGHRS and CDR2 YFSETQ. CDR3 DNA: TGCGCCAGCAGCTTAGGTACGGCGAACACTGAAGCTTTCTTT. It translates to CASSLGTANTEAFF.

The V gene is TRBV7-2, the J gene TRBJ2-3, with D perhaps TRBD2 (6 bases). Germline V gene sequence: CDR1 SGHTA, CDR2 FQGNSA. The CDR3 is 16 amino acids. Trimming shortened V by 0 bases and J by 4 bases, and 14 bases separated the two germline ends. The CDR3 sequence is CASSLAPGSGPDTQYF. Written as DNA, the CDR3 is TGTGCCAGCAGCTTAGCTCCAGGGAGCGGGCCAGATACGCAGTATTTT.